A selection of T cell receptor beta chains follows, all from one sample in a study of T cells in Graves' hyperthyroidism and ophthalmopathy. TCRdb re-called the multiplex PCR reads through MiXCR, storing one row per CDR3 protein. Seen here are approximately 720,000 distinct CDR3 sequences, roughly 20% observed once, and the top ten hold approximately 15%. The sequenced sample was blood. The receptors come from a woman aged 45-60 years with Graves' hyperthyroidism that later progressed to Graves' ophthalmopathy. Both conserved end residues are part of each CDR3. The order of the fields is D gene, V gene, clone size, J gene, CDR3 DNA, CDR3 protein. A D gene is named only where the DNA matches it firmly. Clone size is stated in some rows and not others, as once, few, many or a class when expanded.

D gene: .
V gene: TRBV20-1
clone size: .
J gene: TRBJ1-1
CDR3 DNA: TGCAGTGCTGAGAGCGGGGGGGCGCGGGGCACTGAAGCTTTCTTT
CDR3 protein: CSAESGGARGTEAFF

D gene: TRBD2
V gene: TRBV6-1
clone size: few
J gene: TRBJ2-1
CDR3 DNA: TGTGCCAGCAGCGGACAGGCTAGCGGGGGTGATGAGCAGTTCTTC
CDR3 protein: CASSGQASGGDEQFF

D gene: .
V gene: TRBV19
clone size: .
J gene: TRBJ2-7
CDR3 DNA: TGTGCCAGTAGTATAGCTGATGGGAACGAGCAGTACTTC
CDR3 protein: CASSIADGNEQYF

D gene: .
V gene: TRBV29-1
clone size: .
J gene: TRBJ1-2
CDR3 DNA: TGCAGCGTTGAAGAGCCCGGCAGGTCCTATGGCTACACCTTC
CDR3 protein: CSVEEPGRSYGYTF

D gene: .
V gene: TRBV10-1
clone size: few
J gene: TRBJ1-5
CDR3 DNA: TGCGCCAGCAGTGACTGGGCAGGTTATAGCAATCAGCCCCAGCATTTT
CDR3 protein: CASSDWAGYSNQPQHF

D gene: TRBD2
V gene: TRBV5-1
clone size: few
J gene: TRBJ2-5
CDR3 DNA: TGCGCCAGCATCAAGAGACTAGCGGGACAAGAGACCCAGTACTTC
CDR3 protein: CASIKRLAGQETQYF

D gene: .
V gene: TRBV5-1
clone size: few
J gene: TRBJ1-5
CDR3 DNA: TGCGCCAGCAGCTTGGATGCAAGAGCCGGGGGCCAGCCCCAGCATTTT
CDR3 protein: CASSLDARAGGQPQHF

D gene: .
V gene: TRBV7-9
clone size: .
J gene: TRBJ1-5
CDR3 DNA: TGTGCCAGCAGCTTAGCAACGGGTGGGGGCAATCAGCCCCAGCATTTT
CDR3 protein: CASSLATGGGNQPQHF

D gene: .
V gene: TRBV2
clone size: .
J gene: TRBJ2-3
CDR3 DNA: TGTGCCAGCATACCCGGGAACACAGATACGCAGTATTTT
CDR3 protein: CASIPGNTDTQYF

D gene: TRBD1
V gene: TRBV6-1
clone size: .
J gene: TRBJ2-5
CDR3 DNA: TGTGCCAGCCAGTCGACAGGGGCGGAGACCCAGTACTTC
CDR3 protein: CASQSTGAETQYF

D gene: TRBD2
V gene: TRBV5-8
clone size: .
J gene: TRBJ2-1
CDR3 DNA: TGTGCCAGCAGCCCGCTGACTAGCGGGGGGCACTACAGAGGGAATGAGCAGTTCTTC
CDR3 protein: CASSPLTSGGHYRGNEQFF

D gene: .
V gene: TRBV7-8
clone size: many
J gene: TRBJ1-5
CDR3 DNA: TGTGCCAGCAGGGATCAGGGTTGGGGTCAGCCCCAGCATTTT
CDR3 protein: CASRDQGWGQPQHF

D gene: .
V gene: TRBV4-2
clone size: few
J gene: TRBJ2-1
CDR3 DNA: TGTGCCAGCGGCCAGCGGTACAATGAGCAGTTCTTC
CDR3 protein: CASGQRYNEQFF

D gene: .
V gene: TRBV20-1
clone size: many
J gene: TRBJ2-3
CDR3 DNA: TGCAGTGCTAGAGCCGCGGCAGATACGCAGTATTTT
CDR3 protein: CSARAAADTQYF

D gene: TRBD1
V gene: TRBV7-8
clone size: many
J gene: TRBJ1-5
CDR3 DNA: TGTGCCAGCAGCGAACAGGGGACCTTTAGCAATCAGCCCCAGCATTTT
CDR3 protein: CASSEQGTFSNQPQHF

D gene: .
V gene: TRBV5-1
clone size: .
J gene: TRBJ1-2
CDR3 DNA: TGCGCCAGCAGCTTGGACAGGGTGGGCTATGGCTTCACCTTC
CDR3 protein: CASSLDRVGYGFTF

D gene: .
V gene: TRBV19
clone size: few
J gene: TRBJ1-2
CDR3 DNA: TGTGCCAGTATGGGGAAAGGAAACTATGGCTACACCTTC
CDR3 protein: CASMGKGNYGYTF

D gene: TRBD1
V gene: TRBV5-1
clone size: .
J gene: TRBJ1-1
CDR3 DNA: TGCGCCAGCTCCCTTCAGGGGGCGAATTCGAACACTGAAGCTTTCTTT
CDR3 protein: CASSLQGANSNTEAFF

D gene: .
V gene: TRBV18
clone size: many
J gene: TRBJ2-7
CDR3 DNA: TGTGCCAGCTCACCGAGCAGGGGTGGCTCCTACGAGCAGTACTTC
CDR3 protein: CASSPSRGGSYEQYF

D gene: .
V gene: TRBV6-1
clone size: .
J gene: TRBJ1-1
CDR3 DNA: TGTGCCAGCAGTCCAGGGGTCGGTTGGACTGAAGCTTTCTTT
CDR3 protein: CASSPGVGWTEAFF

D gene: .
V gene: TRBV18
clone size: many
J gene: TRBJ2-1
CDR3 DNA: TGTGCCAGCCTTGGCCCGGGTCGTCCTGAGCAGTTCTTC
CDR3 protein: CASLGPGRPEQFF

D gene: .
V gene: TRBV27
clone size: few
J gene: TRBJ2-7
CDR3 DNA: TGTGCCAGCAGTTTCCTGGGGGGCGCGTGGGACGAGCAGTACTTC
CDR3 protein: CASSFLGGAWDEQYF

D gene: .
V gene: TRBV20-1
clone size: many
J gene: TRBJ2-3
CDR3 DNA: TGCAGTGCTATAACTCAAGATACGCAGTATTTT
CDR3 protein: CSAITQDTQYF

D gene: .
V gene: TRBV20-1
clone size: .
J gene: TRBJ2-2
CDR3 DNA: TGCAGTGCTAGAGCTCCAGTTGGGAACACCGGGGAGCTGTTTTTT
CDR3 protein: CSARAPVGNTGELFF